The clone carrying this TCR beta chain was seen only a few times. What it binds is not known. This may come from a read error, since a much larger clone is one base off. These data originate in a study of tumor and adjacent non-tumor tissue in lung cancer. This CDR3 comprises 15 residues. Study results and limitations: Patients with more diverse tumor TCRs had worse survival. In normal lung, the top 100 clones were significantly more dominant than in tumor. TCR diversity was significantly greater in tumor than normal lung tissue.

Three rounds of nested PCR, following a modified ARM-PCR protocol, produced the TCRbeta library. TCRdb ran MiXCR on the multiplex PCR reads and lists one entry per CDR3 protein. The data contain 70,000 or so distinct CDR3 sequences, roughly 56% of them singletons. No cell sorting was done before RNA was extracted from the tissue. This TCR was recovered from a man aged 45-65 years with non-small cell lung cancer. Sequenced: lung tumor tissue. The gene calls are TRBV12-3 or TRBV12-4 and TRBJ2-1; TRBD2 aligns across 7 bases. The DNA of the CDR3 is TGTGCCTGCAGTCCTAGAGGCGGGAGCGCCGATGAGCAGTTCTTC. It yields the protein CACSPRGGSADEQFF.